This passage covers 2 T cell receptor beta chains from one sample sequenced in a study of radiotherapy plus CTLA-4 blockade in lung cancer (dated by TCRdb to 2016 to 2018). Receptor libraries were prepared by the immunoSEQ multiplex PCR assay. Imported from immuneACCESS, the table was reduced by TCRdb to in-frame sequences with V and J called. These copies leave out some clones; in studies compared against another copy, an unresolved V gene accounts for under half, and the cause of the remainder is not known. The sample has roughly 78,000 clones on record, around 80% of them singletons. 7.1% of the sample lies in the top ten. This specimen was peripheral blood, taken from a patient treated with radiotherapy plus ipilimumab. The receptors stem from a human donor with non-small cell lung cancer who had a complete response to radiotherapy plus ipilimumab.

A few counts support this clone. The chain has TRBV5-4 and TRBJ2-1; 14 bases align to TRBD2. The germline V gene has CDR1 SGHNT and CDR2 YYREEE (reference sequence). Trimming at V came to 4 bases and at J to 8 bases, leaving 5 bases not matched to a gene. The CDR3 loop spans 15 amino acids. CDR3 region: CASSPGTSGSDEQFF. DNA for the CDR3: TGTGCCAGCAGCCCCGGGACTAGCGGGAGCGATGAGCAGTTCTTC.

The CDR3 DNA is TGTGCCAGCAGCTTAGAGGCTAGCGGGAGATTGGGGACCCAGTACTTC. Its translation is CASSLEASGRLGTQYF. The chain combines TRBV7-2 with TRBJ2-5, with 10 bases that match TRBD2. Per germline, CDR1 SGHTA and CDR2 FQGNSA. This CDR3 is built from 16 residues. The V and J ends lost 1 base and 7 bases, in that order; junction bases with no gene match: 9.